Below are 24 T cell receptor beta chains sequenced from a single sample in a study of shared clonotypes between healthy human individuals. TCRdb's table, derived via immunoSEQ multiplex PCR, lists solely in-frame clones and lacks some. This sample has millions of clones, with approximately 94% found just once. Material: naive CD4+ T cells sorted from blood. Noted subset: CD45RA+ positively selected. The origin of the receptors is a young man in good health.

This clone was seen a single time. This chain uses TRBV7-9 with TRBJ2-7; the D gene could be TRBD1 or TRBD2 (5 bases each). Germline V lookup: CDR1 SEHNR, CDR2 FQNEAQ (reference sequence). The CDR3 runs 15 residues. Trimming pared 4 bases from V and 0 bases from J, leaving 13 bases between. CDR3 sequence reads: CASSSRDVSSYEQYF. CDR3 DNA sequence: TGTGCCAGCAGCTCCAGGGACGTCAGCTCCTACGAGCAGTACTTC.

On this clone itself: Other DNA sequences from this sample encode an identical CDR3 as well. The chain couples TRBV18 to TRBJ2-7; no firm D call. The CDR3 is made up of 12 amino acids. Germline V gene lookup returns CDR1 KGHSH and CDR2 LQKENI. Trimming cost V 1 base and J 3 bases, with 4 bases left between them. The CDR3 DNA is TGTGCCAGCTCACCACGCAGCTACGAGCAGTACTTC. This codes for CASSPRSYEQYF.

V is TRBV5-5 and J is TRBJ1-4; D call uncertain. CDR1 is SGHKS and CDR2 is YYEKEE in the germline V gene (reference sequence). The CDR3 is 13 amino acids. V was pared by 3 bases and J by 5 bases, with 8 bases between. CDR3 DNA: TGTGCCAGCAGCTCGGGAATCAATGAAAAACTGTTTTTT. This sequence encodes CASSSGINEKLFF.

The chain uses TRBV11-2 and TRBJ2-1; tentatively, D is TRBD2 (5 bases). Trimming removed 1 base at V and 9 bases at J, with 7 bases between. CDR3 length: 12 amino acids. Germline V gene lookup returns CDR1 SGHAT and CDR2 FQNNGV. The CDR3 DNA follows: TGTGCCAGCAGCTTAGGCGCGGGTGAGCAGTTCTTC. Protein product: CASSLGAGEQFF.

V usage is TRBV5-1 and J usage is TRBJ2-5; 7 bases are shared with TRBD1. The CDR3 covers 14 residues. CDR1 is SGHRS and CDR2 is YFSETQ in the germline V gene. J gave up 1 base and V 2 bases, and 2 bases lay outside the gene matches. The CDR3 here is CASSLYRGQETQYF. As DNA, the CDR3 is TGCGCCAGCAGCTTATACAGGGGCCAAGAGACCCAGTACTTC.

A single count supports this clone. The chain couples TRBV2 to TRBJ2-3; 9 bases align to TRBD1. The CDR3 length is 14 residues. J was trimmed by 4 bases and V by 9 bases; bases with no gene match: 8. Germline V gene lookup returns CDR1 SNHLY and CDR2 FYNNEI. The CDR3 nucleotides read TGTGCCAGTTCACTCACAGGGGGCCCAGATACGCAGTATTTT. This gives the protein CASSLTGGPDTQYF.

The CDR3 DNA reads as TGTGCCACAGGGGACATTAATGAAAAACTGTTTTTT. Its protein is CATGDINEKLFF. The rearrangement joins TRBV2 to TRBJ1-4, with D possibly matching TRBD1 (6 bases). Trimming cost V 10 bases and J 4 bases, with 10 bases left between them. This CDR3 spans 12 amino acids. Germline loops: CDR1 SNHLY, CDR2 FYNNEI.

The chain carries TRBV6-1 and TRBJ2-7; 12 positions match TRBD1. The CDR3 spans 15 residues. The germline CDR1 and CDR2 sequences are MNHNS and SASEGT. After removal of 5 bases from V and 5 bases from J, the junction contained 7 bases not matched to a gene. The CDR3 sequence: CASSNRDRGHDEQYF. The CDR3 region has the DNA TGTGCCAGCAGTAACCGGGACAGGGGGCACGACGAGCAGTACTTC.

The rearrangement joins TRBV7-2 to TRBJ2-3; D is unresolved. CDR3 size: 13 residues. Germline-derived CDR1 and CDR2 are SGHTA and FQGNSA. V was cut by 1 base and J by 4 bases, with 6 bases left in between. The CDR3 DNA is TGTGCCAGCAGCTTAGACAGCCCAGATACGCAGTATTTT. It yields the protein CASSLDSPDTQYF.

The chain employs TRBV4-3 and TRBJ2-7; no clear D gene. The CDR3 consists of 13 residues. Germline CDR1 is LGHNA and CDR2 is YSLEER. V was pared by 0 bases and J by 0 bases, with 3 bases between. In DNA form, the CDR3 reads TGCGCCAGCAGCCAAGAGGTCTCCTACGAGCAGTACTTC. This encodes CASSQEVSYEQYF.

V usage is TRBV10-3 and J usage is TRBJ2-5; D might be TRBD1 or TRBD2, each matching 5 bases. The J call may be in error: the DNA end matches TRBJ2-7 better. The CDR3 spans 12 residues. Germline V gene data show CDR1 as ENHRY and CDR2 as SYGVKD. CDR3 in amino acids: CATRDPHSEQYF. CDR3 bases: TGTGCCACCCGGGACCCACACAGCGAGCAGTACTTC.

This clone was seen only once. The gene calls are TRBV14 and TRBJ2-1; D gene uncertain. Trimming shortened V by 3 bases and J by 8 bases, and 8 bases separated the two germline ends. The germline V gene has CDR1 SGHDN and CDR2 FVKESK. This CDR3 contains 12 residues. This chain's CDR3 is CASSHFPDEQFF. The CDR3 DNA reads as TGTGCCAGCAGCCATTTTCCCGATGAGCAGTTCTTC.

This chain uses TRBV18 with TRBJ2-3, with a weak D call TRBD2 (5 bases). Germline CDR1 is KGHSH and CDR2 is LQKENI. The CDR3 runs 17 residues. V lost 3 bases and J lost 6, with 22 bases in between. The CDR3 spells CASSPQMTNIGPDTQYF. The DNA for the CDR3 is TGTGCCAGCTCACCTCAGATGACTAATATTGGCCCCGATACGCAGTATTTT.

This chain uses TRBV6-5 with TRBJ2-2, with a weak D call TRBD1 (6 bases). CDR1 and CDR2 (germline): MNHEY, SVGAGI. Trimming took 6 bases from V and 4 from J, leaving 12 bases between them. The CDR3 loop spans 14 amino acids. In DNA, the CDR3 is TGTGCCAGCAGGCCGGGACAATTCACCGGGGAGCTGTTTTTT. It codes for CASRPGQFTGELFF.

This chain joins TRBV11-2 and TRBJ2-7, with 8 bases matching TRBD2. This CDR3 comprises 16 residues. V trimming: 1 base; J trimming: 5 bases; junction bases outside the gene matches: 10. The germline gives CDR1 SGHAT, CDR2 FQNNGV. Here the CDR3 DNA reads TGTGCCAGCAGCTTAGGGATCAAGCGGGAGTCGGACGAGCAGTACTTC. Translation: CASSLGIKRESDEQYF.

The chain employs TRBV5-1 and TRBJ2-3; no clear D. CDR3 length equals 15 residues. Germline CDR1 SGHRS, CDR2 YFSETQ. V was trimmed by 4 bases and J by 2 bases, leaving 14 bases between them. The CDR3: CASSIAGELTDTQYF. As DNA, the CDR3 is TGCGCCAGCAGCATAGCCGGAGAGCTCACAGATACGCAGTATTTT.

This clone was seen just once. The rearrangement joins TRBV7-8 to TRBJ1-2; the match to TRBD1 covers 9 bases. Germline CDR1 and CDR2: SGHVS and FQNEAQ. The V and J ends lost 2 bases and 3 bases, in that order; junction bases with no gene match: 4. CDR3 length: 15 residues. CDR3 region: CASSLMGQGYYGYTF. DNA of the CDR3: TGTGCCAGCAGCTTAATGGGACAGGGATACTATGGCTACACCTTC.

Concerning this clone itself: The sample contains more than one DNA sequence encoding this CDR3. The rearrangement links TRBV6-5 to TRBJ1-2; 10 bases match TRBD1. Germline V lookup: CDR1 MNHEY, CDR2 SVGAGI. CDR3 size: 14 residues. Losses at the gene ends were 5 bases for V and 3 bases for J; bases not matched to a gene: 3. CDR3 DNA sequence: TGTGCCAGCAGTCGGACAGGGGGGGACTATGGCTACACCTTC. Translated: CASSRTGGDYGYTF.

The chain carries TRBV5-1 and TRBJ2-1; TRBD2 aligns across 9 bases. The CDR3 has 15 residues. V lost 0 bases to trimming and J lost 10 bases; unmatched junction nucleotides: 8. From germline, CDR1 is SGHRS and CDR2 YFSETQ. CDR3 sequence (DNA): TGCGCCAGCAGCTTGGAGGCTAGCGGGGTAGGGGAGCAGTTCTTC. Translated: CASSLEASGVGEQFF.

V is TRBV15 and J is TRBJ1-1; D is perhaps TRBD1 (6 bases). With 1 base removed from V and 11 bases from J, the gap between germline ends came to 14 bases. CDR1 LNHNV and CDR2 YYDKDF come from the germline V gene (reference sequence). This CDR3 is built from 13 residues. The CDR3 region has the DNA TGTGCCACCAGCAGAGTAGGGGGAGATGGGGCTTTCTTT. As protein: CATSRVGGDGAFF.

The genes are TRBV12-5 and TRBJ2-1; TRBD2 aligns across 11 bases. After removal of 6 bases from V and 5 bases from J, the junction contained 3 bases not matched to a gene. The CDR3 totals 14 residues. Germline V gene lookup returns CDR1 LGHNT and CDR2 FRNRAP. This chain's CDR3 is CASGRGLADNEQFF. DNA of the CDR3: TGTGCTAGTGGCCGGGGACTAGCGGACAATGAGCAGTTCTTC. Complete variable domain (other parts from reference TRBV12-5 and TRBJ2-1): DARVTQTPRHKVTEMGQEVTMRCQPILGHNTVFWYRQTMMQGLELLAYFRNRAPLDDSGMPKDRFSAEMPDATLATLKIQPSEPRDSAVYFCASGRGLADNEQFFGPGTRLTVL.

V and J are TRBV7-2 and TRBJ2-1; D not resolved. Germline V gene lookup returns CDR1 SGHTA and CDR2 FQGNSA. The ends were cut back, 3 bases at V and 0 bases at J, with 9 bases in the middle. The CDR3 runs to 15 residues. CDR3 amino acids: CASSFQVSSYNEQFF. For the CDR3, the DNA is TGTGCCAGCAGCTTCCAGGTTAGCTCCTACAATGAGCAGTTCTTC.

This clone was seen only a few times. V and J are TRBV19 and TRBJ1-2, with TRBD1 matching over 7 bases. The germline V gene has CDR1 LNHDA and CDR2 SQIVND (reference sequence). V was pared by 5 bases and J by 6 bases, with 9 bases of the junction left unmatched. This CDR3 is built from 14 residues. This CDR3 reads CASSFSGTANGYTF. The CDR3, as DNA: TGTGCCAGTAGTTTCTCCGGGACAGCTAATGGCTACACCTTC.

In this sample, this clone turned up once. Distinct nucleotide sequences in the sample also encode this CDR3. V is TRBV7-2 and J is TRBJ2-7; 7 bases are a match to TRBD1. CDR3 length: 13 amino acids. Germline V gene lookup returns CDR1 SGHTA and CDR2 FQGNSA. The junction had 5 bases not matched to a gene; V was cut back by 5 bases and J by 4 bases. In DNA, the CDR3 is TGTGCCAGCAGCCCGACAGGGAGATACGAGCAGTACTTC. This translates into CASSPTGRYEQYF.